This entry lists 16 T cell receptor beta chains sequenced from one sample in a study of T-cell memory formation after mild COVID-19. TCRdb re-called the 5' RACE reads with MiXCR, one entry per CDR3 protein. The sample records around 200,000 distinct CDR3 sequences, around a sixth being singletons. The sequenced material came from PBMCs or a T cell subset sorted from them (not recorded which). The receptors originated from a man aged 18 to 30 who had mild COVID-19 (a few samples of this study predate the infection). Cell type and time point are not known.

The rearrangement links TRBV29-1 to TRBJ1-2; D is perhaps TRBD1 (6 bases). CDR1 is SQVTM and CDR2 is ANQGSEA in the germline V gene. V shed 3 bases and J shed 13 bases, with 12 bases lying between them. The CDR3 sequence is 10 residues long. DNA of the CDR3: TGCAGCGTTGATGACAGGCCTCCCACCTTC. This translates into CSVDDRPPTF.

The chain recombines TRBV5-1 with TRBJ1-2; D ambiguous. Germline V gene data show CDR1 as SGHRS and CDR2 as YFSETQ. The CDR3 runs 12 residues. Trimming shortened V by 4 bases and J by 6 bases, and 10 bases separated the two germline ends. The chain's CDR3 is CASSMNMDGYTF. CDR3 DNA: TGCGCCAGCAGCATGAACATGGATGGCTACACCTTC.

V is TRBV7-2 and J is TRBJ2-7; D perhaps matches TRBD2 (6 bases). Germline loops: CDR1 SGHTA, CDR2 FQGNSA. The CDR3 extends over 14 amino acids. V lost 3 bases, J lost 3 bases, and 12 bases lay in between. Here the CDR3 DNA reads TGTGCCAGCAGCTTCTCGGTCGGGGGCTACGAGCAGTACGTC. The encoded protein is CASSFSVGGYEQYV.

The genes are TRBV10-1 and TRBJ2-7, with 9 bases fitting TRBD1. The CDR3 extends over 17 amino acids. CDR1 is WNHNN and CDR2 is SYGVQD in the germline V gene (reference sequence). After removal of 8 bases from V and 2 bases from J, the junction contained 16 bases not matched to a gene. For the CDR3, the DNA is TGCGCCAGCCCCCCCCGGAGTCGGGACAGGGCCACCTACGAGCAGTACGTC. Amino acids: CASPPRSRDRATYEQYV.

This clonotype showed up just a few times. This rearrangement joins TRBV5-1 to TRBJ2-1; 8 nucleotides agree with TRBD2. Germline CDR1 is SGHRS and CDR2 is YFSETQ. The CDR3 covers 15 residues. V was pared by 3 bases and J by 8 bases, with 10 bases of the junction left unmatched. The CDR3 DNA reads TGCGCCAGCAGCTCGGGACTAGGAAGGTCCCATGAGCAGTTCTTC. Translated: CASSSGLGRSHEQFF. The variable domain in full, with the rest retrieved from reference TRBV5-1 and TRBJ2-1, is KAGVTQTPRYLIKTRGQQVTLSCSPISGHRSVSWYQQTPGQGLQFLFEYFSETQRNKGNFPGRFSGRQFSNSRSEMNVSTLELGDSALYLCASSSGLGRSHEQFFGPGTRLTVL.

The chain's CDR3 is CSARPWSGYTF. The CDR3 coding sequence is TGCAGTGCTAGGCCGTGGTCTGGCTACACCTTC. The rearrangement uses TRBV20-1 and TRBJ1-2; no firm D call. This CDR3 has 11 residues. V lost 3 bases, J lost 7 bases, and 9 bases lay in between. CDR1 is DFQATT and CDR2 is SNEGSKA in the germline V gene (reference sequence).

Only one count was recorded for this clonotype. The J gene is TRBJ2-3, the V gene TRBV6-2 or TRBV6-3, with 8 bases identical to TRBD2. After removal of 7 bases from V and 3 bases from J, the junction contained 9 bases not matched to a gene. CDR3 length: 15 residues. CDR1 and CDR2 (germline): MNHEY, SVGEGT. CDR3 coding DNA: TGTGCCAGCACGAGAAGGCGGGGGGAAACAGATACGCAGTATTTT. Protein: CASTRRRGETDTQYF.

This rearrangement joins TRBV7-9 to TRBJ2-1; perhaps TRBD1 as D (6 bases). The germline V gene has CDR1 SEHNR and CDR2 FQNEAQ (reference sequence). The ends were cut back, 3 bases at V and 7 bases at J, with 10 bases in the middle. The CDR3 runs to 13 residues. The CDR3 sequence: CASSFAGANEQFF. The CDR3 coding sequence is TGTGCCAGCAGCTTCGCAGGGGCGAATGAGCAGTTCTTC.

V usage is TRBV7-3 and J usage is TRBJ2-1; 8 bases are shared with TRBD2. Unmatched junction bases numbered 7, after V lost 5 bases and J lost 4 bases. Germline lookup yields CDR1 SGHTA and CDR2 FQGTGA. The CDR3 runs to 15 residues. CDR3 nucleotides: TGTGCCAGCAGCCCCCGGACTAGCCCTTACAATGAGCAGTTCTTC. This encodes CASSPRTSPYNEQFF.

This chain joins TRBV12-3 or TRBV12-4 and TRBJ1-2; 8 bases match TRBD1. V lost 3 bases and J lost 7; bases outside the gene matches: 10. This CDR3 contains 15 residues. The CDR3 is CASSFTSQGAGGYTF. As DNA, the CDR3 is TGTGCCAGCAGTTTTACATCCCAGGGGGCGGGTGGCTACACCTTC.

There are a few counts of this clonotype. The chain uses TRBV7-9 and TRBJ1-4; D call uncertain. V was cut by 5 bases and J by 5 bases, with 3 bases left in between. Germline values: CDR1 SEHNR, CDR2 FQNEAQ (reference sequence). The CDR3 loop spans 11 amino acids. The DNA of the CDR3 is TGTGCCAGCAGCCCCAATGAAAAACTGTTTTTT. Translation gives CASSPNEKLFF. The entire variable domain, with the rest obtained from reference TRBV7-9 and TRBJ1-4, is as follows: DTGVSQNPRHKITKRGQNVTFRCDPISEHNRLYWYRQTLGQGPEFLTYFQNEAQLEKSRLLSDRFSAERPKGSFSTLEIQRTEQGDSAMYLCASSPNEKLFFGSGTQLSVL.

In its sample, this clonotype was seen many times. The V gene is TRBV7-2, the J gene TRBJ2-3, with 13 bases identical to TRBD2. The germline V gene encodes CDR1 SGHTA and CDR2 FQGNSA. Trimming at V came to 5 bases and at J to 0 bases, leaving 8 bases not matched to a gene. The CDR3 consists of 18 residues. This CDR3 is CASSRRTSGGASTDTQYF. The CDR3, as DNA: TGTGCCAGCAGCCGCCGGACTAGCGGGGGCGCGAGCACAGATACGCAGTATTTT.

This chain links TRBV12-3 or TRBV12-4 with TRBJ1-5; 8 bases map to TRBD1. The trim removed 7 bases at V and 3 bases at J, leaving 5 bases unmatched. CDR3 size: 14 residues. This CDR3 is CASTDRGLNQPQHF. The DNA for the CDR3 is TGTGCCAGCACAGACAGGGGCCTCAATCAGCCCCAGCATTTT.

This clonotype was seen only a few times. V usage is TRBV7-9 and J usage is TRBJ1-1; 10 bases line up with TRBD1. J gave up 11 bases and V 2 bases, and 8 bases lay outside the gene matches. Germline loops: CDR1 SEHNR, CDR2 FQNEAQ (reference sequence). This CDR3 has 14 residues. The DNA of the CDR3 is TGTGCCAGCAGCTTATCCGGGACAGGGGCGTTGGCTTTCTTT. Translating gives CASSLSGTGALAFF.

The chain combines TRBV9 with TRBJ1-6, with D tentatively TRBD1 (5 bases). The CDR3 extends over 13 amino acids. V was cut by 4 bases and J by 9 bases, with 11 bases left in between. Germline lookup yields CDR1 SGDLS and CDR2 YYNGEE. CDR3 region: CASSRGGSSPLHF. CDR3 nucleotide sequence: TGTGCCAGCAGCAGGGGCGGAAGTTCACCCCTCCACTTT. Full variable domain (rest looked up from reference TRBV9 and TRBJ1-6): DSGVTQTPKHLITATGQRVTLRCSPRSGDLSVYWYQQSLDQGLQFLIQYYNGEERAKGNILERFSAQQFPDLHSELNLSSLELGDSALYFCASSRGGSSPLHFGNGTRLTVT.

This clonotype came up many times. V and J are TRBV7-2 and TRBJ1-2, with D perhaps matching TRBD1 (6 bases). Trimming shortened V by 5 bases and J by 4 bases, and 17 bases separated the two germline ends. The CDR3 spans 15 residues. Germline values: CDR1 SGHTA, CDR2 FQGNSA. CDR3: CASSPYGGLTYGYTF. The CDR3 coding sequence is TGTGCCAGCAGCCCCTACGGGGGCCTTACCTATGGCTACACCTTC.